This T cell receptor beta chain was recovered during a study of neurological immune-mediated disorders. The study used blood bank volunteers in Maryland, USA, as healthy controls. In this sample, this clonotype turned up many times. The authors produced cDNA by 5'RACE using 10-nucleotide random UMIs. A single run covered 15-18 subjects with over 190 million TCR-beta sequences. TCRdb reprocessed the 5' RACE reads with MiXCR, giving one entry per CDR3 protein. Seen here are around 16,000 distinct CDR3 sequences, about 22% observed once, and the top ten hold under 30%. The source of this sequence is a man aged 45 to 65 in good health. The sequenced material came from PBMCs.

CDR3 sequence reads: CASSPGRQGSHEQYF. The CDR3, as DNA: TGTGCCAGCTCCCCCGGCCGACAGGGGTCCCACGAGCAGTACTTC. The chain recombines TRBV18 with TRBJ2-7; TRBD1 matches at 8 bases. CDR1 is KGHSH, CDR2 LQKENI, per germline. The CDR3 covers 15 residues. The ends lost 6 bases at V and 5 bases at J; junction bases unmatched: 12.